These 23 T cell receptor beta chains originate from one sample sequenced in a study of vaccination effects on CD4 cells after COVID-19. Antigens of these TCRs are unknown. Sequencing was preceded by expansion of antigen-specific CD4+ T cells with viral peptide pools in the ViraFEST assay. CD4+ T cell isolation took place after more than eight days of culture. Participants got two doses of BNT162b2 or mRNA-1273 vaccine. Produced via immunoSEQ multiplex PCR; TCRdb's table is partial and in-frame only. Of approximately 12,000 clones listed, approximately 71% are singletons. Source: CD4+ T cells from PBMCs cultured with SARS-CoV-2 spike peptides, taken after COVID-19 vaccination. These receptors all stem from a human donor who received a COVID-19 vaccine.

V usage is TRBV5-1 and J usage is TRBJ2-7; tentatively, D is TRBD1 (5 bases). V was pared by 4 bases and J by 1 base, with 12 bases between. The CDR3 totals 14 residues. Germline V gene data show CDR1 as SGHRS and CDR2 as YFSETQ. The CDR3 loop reads CASSESGLSYEQYF. The CDR3 nucleotides read TGCGCCAGCAGCGAGTCAGGGCTATCCTACGAGCAGTACTTC.

This rearrangement joins TRBV6-5 to TRBJ1-2; D unresolved. Trimming shortened V by 6 bases and J by 3 bases, and 11 bases separated the two germline ends. This CDR3 has 13 residues. CDR1 is MNHEY and CDR2 is SVGAGI in the germline V gene. The CDR3 nucleotides are TGTGCCAGCAGGACCGCGTCGGACTATGGCTACACCTTC. Translated, it gives CASRTASDYGYTF.

The chain employs TRBV12-3 or TRBV12-4 and TRBJ2-1, with D perhaps given as TRBD1 or TRBD2 (6 bases each). The CDR3 extends over 12 amino acids. The V and J ends lost 7 bases and 6 bases respectively, with 10 bases between them. The CDR3: CASTKGGNEQFF. CDR3 sequence (DNA): TGTGCCAGCACCAAGGGGGGCAATGAGCAGTTCTTC.

V usage is TRBV13 and J usage is TRBJ1-3; D is ambiguous. Germline V CDR1 and CDR2: PRHDT, FYEKMQ (reference sequence). This CDR3 is built from 11 residues. Trimming took 6 bases from V and 7 from J, leaving 7 bases between them. The CDR3 DNA follows: TGTGCCAGCAGATACGGTAACACCATATATTTT. Translating it yields CASRYGNTIYF.

The genes are TRBV3-1 (or the pseudogene TRBV3-2) and TRBJ2-7, with D possibly matching TRBD2 (7 bases). Germline loops: CDR1 LGHDT, CDR2 YNNKEL (reference sequence). CDR3 length: 16 residues. V lost 3 bases to trimming and J lost 2 bases, with 17 bases between them. The CDR3: CASSQAAAGAAYEQYF. The DNA of the CDR3 is TGTGCCAGCAGCCAGGCCGCCGCGGGGGCCGCCTACGAGCAGTACTTC.

The chain carries TRBV10-3 and TRBJ1-5; weak D call: TRBD1 (6 bases). V dropped 2 bases and J dropped 4 bases, with 9 bases sitting between them. CDR3 length: 14 amino acids. The germline V gene has CDR1 ENHRY and CDR2 SYGVKD. The CDR3 coding sequence is TGTGCCATCAGTGAGGGACAGAGAAATCAGCCCCAGCATTTT. Translating gives CAISEGQRNQPQHF.

This chain connects TRBV14 to TRBJ1-5, with D possibly being TRBD1 (5 bases). CDR1 is SGHDN and CDR2 is FVKESK in the germline V gene. Trimming removed 0 bases at V and 1 base at J, with 13 bases between. The CDR3 consists of 17 residues. The CDR3 coding sequence is TGTGCCAGCAGCCAAGAAGGGCGGCCAGGGAGCAATCAGCCCCAGCATTTT. Residues: CASSQEGRPGSNQPQHF. Combining the CDR3 with reference TRBV14 and TRBJ1-5 gives the whole variable domain EAGVTQFPSHSVIEKGQTVTLRCDPISGHDNLYWYRRVMGKEIKFLLHFVKESKQDESGMPNNRFLAERTGGTYSTLKVQPAELEDSGVYFCASSQEGRPGSNQPQHFGDGTRLSIL.

The CDR3 region is CASSLGIGSDTF. The CDR3 bases are TGTGCCAGCAGCTTGGGGATAGGGTCGGACACCTTC. The chain uses TRBV5-6 and TRBJ1-2; D is unresolved. Germline values: CDR1 SGHDT, CDR2 YYEEEE. The V and J ends lost 0 bases and 12 bases respectively, with 12 bases between them. The CDR3 is 12 amino acids.

The rearrangement links TRBV6-5 to TRBJ2-3; weak D call: TRBD2 (6 bases). Germline-derived CDR1 and CDR2 are MNHEY and SVGAGI. V dropped 5 bases and J dropped 6 bases, with 18 bases sitting between them. CDR3 size: 15 residues. The CDR3 reads CASSLSRGGGDTQYF. The CDR3 nucleotides are TGTGCCAGCAGTCTATCCCGGGGAGGAGGGGATACGCAGTATTTT.

The chain uses TRBV5-1 and TRBJ2-3, with a tentative D call TRBD2 (7 bases). V was clipped by 4 bases and J by 5 bases, with 20 bases between them. Germline V gene sequence: CDR1 SGHRS, CDR2 YFSETQ. This CDR3 has 16 residues. The CDR3 protein is CASSPFPGGHGDTQYF. In DNA form, the CDR3 reads TGCGCCAGCAGCCCCTTTCCGGGGGGCCATGGAGATACGCAGTATTTT.

This chain links TRBV7-8 with TRBJ2-4, with 7 bases fitting TRBD2. This CDR3 is built from 14 residues. Germline V CDR1 and CDR2: SGHVS, FQNEAQ. V lost 2 bases to trimming and J lost 4 bases; unmatched junction nucleotides: 2. CDR3 region: CASSLSGAKNIQYF. CDR3 DNA sequence: TGTGCCAGCAGCTTAAGCGGGGCAAAAAACATTCAGTACTTC.

V usage is TRBV5-4 and J usage is TRBJ2-2, with D possibly being TRBD2 (6 bases). With 4 bases removed from V and 2 bases from J, the gap between germline ends came to 12 bases. Germline loops: CDR1 SGHNT, CDR2 YYREEE (reference sequence). The CDR3 extends over 15 amino acids. CDR3 region: CASSPGLLNTGELFF. Written as DNA, the CDR3 is TGTGCCAGCAGCCCCGGACTACTTAACACCGGGGAGCTGTTTTTT.

Comment on this clone: The sample contains more than one DNA sequence encoding this CDR3. The chain carries TRBV4-2 and TRBJ1-2, with D possibly matching TRBD1 (6 bases). The V end lost 4 bases, the J end lost 4 bases, and 10 bases lay between the germline ends. CDR1 and CDR2 from the germline V gene are LGHNA and YNFKEQ. This CDR3 spans 13 amino acids. In nucleotides, the CDR3 is TGTGCCAGCAGCCCAGACAGGCCCTATGGCTACACCTTC. Its translation: CASSPDRPYGYTF.

This clone has just one count. J is TRBJ1-2 and V is TRBV28, with D unclear. With 4 bases removed from V and 8 bases from J, the gap between germline ends came to 11 bases. This CDR3 comprises 12 residues. Germline CDR1 MDHEN, CDR2 SYDVKM. The CDR3 DNA follows: TGTGCCAGCAGTTCTGCGGGCCGGGGCTACACCTTC. Its translation: CASSSAGRGYTF.

In its sample, this clone ranks as large. The chain couples TRBV30 to TRBJ2-7; 11 nucleotides agree with TRBD2. This CDR3 is 15 amino acids long. The V segment lost 1 base and the J segment 6 bases; nucleotides outside the gene matches: 8. Germline lookup yields CDR1 GTSNPN and CDR2 SVGIG (reference sequence). The CDR3 nucleotides read TGTGCCTGGAGTGGACTAGCGGGAAGCATACGCGAGCAGTACTTC. The encoded protein is CAWSGLAGSIREQYF.

This clone was observed a handful of times. The rearrangement links TRBV6-2 or TRBV6-3 to TRBJ1-6; weak D call: TRBD1 (5 bases). This CDR3 is built from 14 residues. Germline V gene data show CDR1 as MNHEY and CDR2 as SVGEGT. Between the trimmed V and J ends, which lost 3 bases and 7 bases, there was a span of 10 bases. CDR3 in DNA: TGTGCCAGCAGTTATGGGACGGGGAATTCACCCCTCCACTTT. Protein sequence: CASSYGTGNSPLHF.

This clone was seen only a few times. The chain joins TRBV18 to TRBJ2-5; 9 bases align to TRBD2. The CDR3 covers 16 residues. V gave up 3 bases and J gave up 4 bases; unmatched junction bases: 9. The germline CDR1 and CDR2 sequences are KGHSH and LQKENI. CDR3 protein: CASSPGSSGSGETQYF. In DNA, the CDR3 is TGTGCCAGCTCACCGGGGAGTAGCGGGAGCGGAGAGACCCAGTACTTC.

The chain employs TRBV6-5 and TRBJ2-1; D possibly corresponds to TRBD2 (5 bases). From germline, CDR1 is MNHEY and CDR2 SVGAGI. The CDR3 has 14 amino acids. Trimming removed 6 bases from V and 4 bases from J, with 13 bases in between. Here the CDR3 DNA reads TGTGCCAGCAGACCGGGGAGAGTTTACAATGAGCAGTTCTTC. Protein: CASRPGRVYNEQFF.

This chain uses TRBV2 with TRBJ2-1, with D possibly being TRBD2 (6 bases). The germline CDR1 and CDR2 sequences are SNHLY and FYNNEI. The CDR3 covers 13 residues. V shed 7 bases and J shed 9 bases, with 16 bases lying between them. The CDR3 loop reads CASKGLSRGEQFF. As DNA, the CDR3 is TGTGCCAGCAAGGGACTTTCAAGGGGTGAGCAGTTCTTC. The full variable domain, with the rest looked up from reference TRBV2 and TRBJ2-1, is EPEVTQTPSHQVTQMGQEVILRCVPISNHLYFYWYRQILGQKVEFLVSFYNNEISEKSEIFDDQFSVERPDGSNFTLKIRSTKLEDSAMYFCASKGLSRGEQFFGPGTRLTVL.

The genes are TRBV6-5 and TRBJ1-4; D is uncertain. V lost 3 bases and J lost 1, with 6 bases in between. The CDR3 is made up of 14 amino acids. The germline V gene encodes CDR1 MNHEY and CDR2 SVGAGI. CDR3 DNA sequence: TGTGCCAGCAGTTATCGACGAACTAATGAAAAACTGTTTTTT. This sequence encodes CASSYRRTNEKLFF.

This clone was detected only once. The V and J genes are TRBV9 and TRBJ1-1; D unclear. This CDR3 contains 14 residues. Germline V gives CDR1 SGDLS, CDR2 YYNGEE. Trimming took 0 bases from V and 1 from J, leaving 7 bases between them. This CDR3 reads CASSVGRENTEAFF. The DNA of the CDR3 is TGTGCCAGCAGCGTAGGCAGAGAGAACACTGAAGCTTTCTTT.

This CDR3 reads CASSPIPGLAGTSYNEQFF. The CDR3 DNA reads TGTGCCAGCAGCCCGATACCGGGACTAGCGGGTACCTCCTACAATGAGCAGTTCTTC. The chain combines TRBV7-3 with TRBJ2-1; 12 bases are shared with TRBD2. Germline V gene data show CDR1 as SGHTA and CDR2 as FQGTGA. The V and J ends lost 5 bases and 0 bases, in that order; junction bases with no gene match: 11. The CDR3 is 19 residues long.

This clone was seen a few times. CDR3 sequence reads: CASSLGGSNQPQHF. The CDR3 DNA sequence: TGTGCCAGCAGTTTAGGTGGGAGCAATCAGCCCCAGCATTTT. This chain links TRBV28 with TRBJ1-5; D unclear. The CDR3 length is 14 residues. The V gene's germline CDR1 is MDHEN and CDR2 SYDVKM. V gave up 2 bases and J gave up 1 base, with 6 bases separating them.